Shown below are 20 T cell receptor delta chains from a single sample sequenced in a study of gamma-delta T cells after stem cell transplantation. TCRdb reprocessed the RT-PCR reads using CATT. Of 800 to 1,000 delta-chain clones in the sample, under 1.5% are singletons; the top ten hold 77%. What was sequenced was gamma-delta T cells. These receptors were taken from a human donor. It is not recorded whose cells these are; they may come from a transplant donor.

A remark on this clone: This DNA's translation differs at residue 3 from TCRdb's protein, which comes from a much larger clone; a read error is likely, and the protein shown is translated from the DNA. The gene calls are TRDV2 and TRDJ3, with 8 positions matching TRDD3. The CDR3 runs to 19 residues. CDR1 is GEAIGNYY and CDR2 is EKD in the germline V gene. The CDR3, as DNA: TGTGCCCGTGACACCCTTGGGGATACTAGCTCCTGGGACACCCGACAGATGTTTTTC. It specifies CARDTLGDTSSWDTRQMFF.

This rearrangement joins TRDV2 to TRDJ1, with 9 bases identical to TRDD3. The CDR3 is made up of 15 amino acids. V lost 3 bases to trimming and J lost 3 bases; unmatched junction nucleotides: 7. Per germline, CDR1 GEAIGNYY and CDR2 EKD. The CDR3 loop is CACDHLGDTADKLIF. The DNA of the CDR3 is TGTGCCTGTGACCACCTCGGGGATACGGCCGATAAACTCATCTTT.

This clone was picked up a small number of times. Translating this DNA gives a protein that differs at residue 13 from the TCRdb one, which belongs to a much larger clone; a read error is likely, and the protein shown is this translation. This chain joins TRDV2 and TRDJ3; 8 positions agree with TRDD3. The CDR3 sequence is 19 residues long. Looked up from germline, CDR1 is GEAIGNYY and CDR2 is EKD. DNA for the CDR3: TGTGCCTGTGACACCCTTGGGGATACTAGCTCCTGGGGCACCCGACAGATGTTTTTC. Its translation: CACDTLGDTSSWGTRQMFF.

In its sample, this clone is large (0.1 to 1%). The same CDR3 also results from other DNA sequences found in this sample. This rearrangement joins TRDV2 to TRDJ3, with 7 bases fitting TRDD3. V lost 0 bases and J lost 1; bases outside the gene matches: 26. CDR1 and CDR2 (germline): GEAIGNYY, EKD. The CDR3 contains 25 residues. In DNA, the CDR3 is TGTGCCTGTGACACCGTGAGTGGATGGGGGACCCCGCTTCGTTTATCGTCCTGGGACACCCGACAGATGTTTTTC. Amino acid sequence: CACDTVSGWGTPLRLSSWDTRQMFF.

In the case of this clone: The protein held in TCRdb is that of a much larger clone and does not match this DNA's translation at residue 3, likely because of a read error; the protein shown is translated from the DNA. J is TRDJ1 and V is TRDV2; 13 bases align to TRDD3. The CDR3 totals 19 residues. Germline values: CDR1 GEAIGNYY, CDR2 EKD. The CDR3 region is CARDTLLGDTPTGTDKLIF. CDR3 nucleotide sequence: TGTGCCCGTGACACCTTACTGGGGGATACGCCTACGGGCACCGATAAACTCATCTTT.

This clone is categorized as medium-sized. This may be a read error, as it is one base from a much larger clone. Other DNA sequences in this sample translate to the same CDR3. The chain joins TRDV1 to TRDJ1; perhaps TRDD2 as D (5 bases). The ends were cut back, 2 bases at V and 1 base at J, with 26 bases in the middle. This CDR3 region has 20 residues. Germline V gene lookup returns CDR1 TSWWSYY and CDR2 QGS. The CDR3 DNA reads TGTGCTCTTGGGGAATTCGTAAGTACCGGGGCCTACTCCGTCACCGATAAACTCATCTTT. It codes for CALGEFVSTGAYSVTDKLIF.

This clone is medium-sized by share. This sequence is one base from a far larger clone and is likely a read error. At the DNA level, this CDR3 is encoded by other sequences in the same sample as well. The J gene is TRDJ1, the V gene TRDV3, with 9 bases that match TRDD3. The germline gives CDR1 TVYSNPD, CDR2 GDNSRS (reference sequence). The CDR3 has 15 residues. The CDR3 reads CAFSPTGGLTDKLIF. For the CDR3, the DNA is TGTGCCTTTAGTCCTACTGGGGGACTTACCGACAAACTCATCTTT.

V usage is TRDV1 and J usage is TRDJ1; 12 bases match TRDD3. Germline-derived CDR1 and CDR2 are TSWWSYY and QGS. There are 23 residues in the CDR3. V was pared by 11 bases and J by 0 bases, with 31 bases of the junction left unmatched. CDR3 sequence: CASGELYFLRFMYWGIHTDKLIF. The CDR3 DNA reads TGTGCTAGTGGGGAACTTTACTTCCTACGGTTTATGTACTGGGGGATACACACCGATAAACTCATCTTT.

This clone appeared a few times. For this DNA, TCRdb reports the protein of a much larger clone, which diverges at residue 4, most likely from a read error; the protein presented here is translated directly from the DNA. The V and J genes are TRDV2 and TRDJ1; 10 positions agree with TRDD3. The CDR3 runs 15 residues. CDR1 and CDR2 (germline): GEAIGNYY, EKD. V was pared by 5 bases and J by 3 bases, with 8 bases of the junction left unmatched. The CDR3 spells CACGTLGDRPDKLIF. CDR3 sequence (DNA): TGTGCCTGTGGCACTCTGGGGGATAGGCCCGATAAACTCATCTTT.

About this clone: A read error likely explains this, since a far larger clone differs by one base. This chain joins TRDV2 and TRDJ1, with TRDD3 as a possible D gene (6 bases). Germline V lookup: CDR1 GEAIGNYY, CDR2 EKD. The CDR3 consists of 21 residues. CDR3 DNA sequence: TGTGCCTGTTACACAGTAAAGTTCGATGGGGGCCCCATGGGGTACACCGATAAACTCATCTTT. Translating it yields CACYTVKFDGGPMGYTDKLIF.

Remarks on this clone: Germline and junction disagree at one end, which may indicate a read error. The chain combines TRDV2 with TRDJ1, with 9 bases aligning to TRDD3. Germline loops: CDR1 GEAIGNYY, CDR2 EKD. The CDR3 runs 19 residues. CDR3 protein: CACDTVSLGDRGDTDKPIF. CDR3 DNA: TGTGCCTGCGACACCGTTAGCCTGGGGGATCGGGGGGACACCGATAAACCCATCTTT.

On this clone itself: The protein TCRdb lists belongs to a much larger clone and differs from this DNA's translation at residue 14, which points to a read error; the protein shown is made from the DNA. The V gene is TRDV2, the J gene TRDJ1; 13 bases match TRDD3. The V gene end was trimmed by 0 bases and the J gene end by 3 bases; junction bases not matched to a gene: 12. Germline assignment: CDR1 GEAIGNYY and CDR2 EKD. The CDR3 sequence is 19 residues long. CDR3 coding DNA: TGTGCCTGTGACACCTTACTGGGGGATACGCCTACGGGCGCCGATAAACTCATCTTT. Translated, it gives CACDTLLGDTPTGADKLIF.

This clone was recorded a few times. A read error may explain this, as a much larger clone is one base away. At the DNA level, this CDR3 is encoded by other sequences in the same sample as well. The chain carries TRAV29/DV5 and TRDJ1, with 9 bases lining up with TRDD3. The CDR3 consists of 20 residues. The germline CDR1 and CDR2 sequences are NSMFDY and ISSIKDK. For the CDR3, the DNA is TGTGCAACCCCCTCCCCGGGGATGGGGGATATGGAGGAAAGAACCGATAAGCTCATCTTT. This codes for CATPSPGMGDMEERTDKLIF.

This clone occurred many times. A far larger clone is just one base off, so this is likely a read error. V is TRDV2 and J is TRDJ1; 8 nucleotides align to TRDD3. Germline CDR1 is GEAIGNYY and CDR2 is EKD. After removal of 5 bases from V and 0 bases from J, the junction contained 4 bases not matched to a gene. This CDR3 comprises 14 residues. CDR3: CACGPWGNTDKLIF. DNA for the CDR3: TGTGCCTGTGGCCCCTGGGGGAACACCGATAAACTCATCTTT.

Turning to this clone: This is likely an artifact of a read error, given a far larger clone one base away. This specimen includes other DNA sequences encoding the same CDR3. The rearrangement uses TRDV1 and TRDJ2, with D tentatively TRDD2 (6 bases). The germline V gene has CDR1 TSWWSYY and CDR2 QGS. This CDR3 contains 25 residues. V was clipped by 2 bases and J by 1 base, with 38 bases between them. The CDR3 DNA reads as TGTGCTCTTGGGGAAAATCCTACTAAGACTGTCCTAATTCTAGGGTACCGCCTTTTGACAGCACAACTCTTCTTT. Protein sequence: CALGENPTKTVLILGYRLLTAQLFF.

This clone came up a few times. A far larger clone lies a single base away; this is likely a read error. The J gene is TRDJ1, the V gene TRDV2; TRDD3 matches 13 bases. CDR3 length: 20 amino acids. Germline V gene sequence: CDR1 GEAIGNYY, CDR2 EKD. Trimming cost V 0 bases and J 0 bases; bases outside gene matches: 12. The CDR3 here is CACDTVLGDTQNHHTDKLIF. DNA of the CDR3: TGTGCCTGTGACACCGTACTGGGGGATACGCAAAATCACCACACCGATAAACTCATCTTT.

Concerning this clone itself: Since a far larger clone is one base different, this is likely a read error. This sample includes further DNA sequences coding for the same CDR3. The J gene is TRDJ1, the V gene TRDV2; TRDD3 is a possible D gene (6 bases). CDR1 is GEAIGNYY, CDR2 EKD, per germline. This CDR3 has 21 amino acids. The ends were cut back, 4 bases at V and 0 bases at J, with 32 bases in the middle. CDR3 region: CACDTVKFDGGPMGYTDKLIF. In DNA form, the CDR3 reads TGTGCCTGTGATACAGTAAAGTTCGATGGGGGCCCCATGGGGTACACCGATAAACTCATCTTT.

This chain uses TRDV2 with TRDJ1; TRDD3 agrees at 9 bases. CDR1 is GEAIGNYY, CDR2 EKD, per germline. The CDR3 is 15 amino acids. The V gene end was trimmed by 3 bases and the J gene end by 3 bases; junction bases not matched to a gene: 7. The CDR3 here is CACDPVGDRSDKLIF. The CDR3 nucleotides are TGTGCCTGTGACCCCGTGGGGGATAGATCCGATAAACTCATCTTT.

Note on this clone: The mismatch at residue 4 between this DNA's translation and the TCRdb protein of a much larger clone likely reflects a read error; the protein shown is translated from the DNA. V gene TRDV2 combines with J gene TRDJ3, with a weak D call TRDD3 (6 bases). Germline CDR1 GEAIGNYY, CDR2 EKD. The CDR3 sequence is 18 residues long. The CDR3 DNA follows: TGTGCCTGTGGCACCGCTGGGGTAAGCTCCTGGGACACCCGACAGATGTTTTTC. Encoded protein: CACGTAGVSSWDTRQMFF.

Concerning this clone: The protein TCRdb gives is from a much larger clone and does not agree with this DNA's translation at residue 9, likely a read error; the protein shown here comes from the DNA. The genes are TRDV2 and TRDJ1; 8 bases are shared with TRDD3. CDR1 is GEAIGNYY and CDR2 is EKD in the germline V gene. Unmatched junction bases numbered 20, after V lost 3 bases and J lost 0 bases. The CDR3 sequence is 20 residues long. Here the CDR3 DNA reads TGTGCCTGTGACGCCGTACTGGGGGGTACGCAAAATCACCACACCGATAAACTCATCTTT. It specifies CACDAVLGGTQNHHTDKLIF.